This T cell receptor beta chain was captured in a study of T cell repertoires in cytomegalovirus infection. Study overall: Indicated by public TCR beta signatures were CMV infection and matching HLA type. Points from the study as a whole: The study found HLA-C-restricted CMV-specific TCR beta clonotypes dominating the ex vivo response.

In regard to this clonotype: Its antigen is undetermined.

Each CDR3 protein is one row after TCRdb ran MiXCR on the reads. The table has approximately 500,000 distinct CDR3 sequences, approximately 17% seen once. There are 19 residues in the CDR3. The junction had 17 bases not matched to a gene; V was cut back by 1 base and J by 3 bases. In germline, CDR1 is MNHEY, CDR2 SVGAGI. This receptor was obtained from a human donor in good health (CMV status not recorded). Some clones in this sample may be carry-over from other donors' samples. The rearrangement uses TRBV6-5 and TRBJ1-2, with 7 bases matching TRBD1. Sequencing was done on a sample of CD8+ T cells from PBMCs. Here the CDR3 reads CASSYLEGTGTASHYGYTF. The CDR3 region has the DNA TGTGCCAGCAGTTACTTAGAAGGGACCGGGACAGCCTCTCACTATGGCTACACCTTC.